This record covers a single TCR beta chain. Its target is unknown. This sample stems from a study of OX40 agonist ivuxolimab in advanced cancers. Looking at the study overall: Patients assigned to dose escalation were diagnosed with hepatocellular carcinoma, melanoma, renal cell or head and neck cancer.

Study findings and constraints: Clonal expansion was seen in CD4+ and CD8+ blood T cells by week 6 at 0.1 to 3.0 mg/kg.

Patients were ruled out by autoimmune disease history or systemic immunosuppression. Generated by immunoSEQ multiplex PCR, the TCRdb table keeps only in-frame clones and is missing some. The sample lists 70,000 to 75,000 clones, roughly 86% occurring once. The germline V gene has CDR1 KGHSH and CDR2 LQKENI. Between the trimmed V and J ends, which lost 1 base and 0 bases, there was a span of 18 bases. This CDR3 has 18 residues. The TCR originated in an adult with an advanced solid tumor such as melanoma, head and neck, liver or kidney cancer. J is TRBJ1-1 and V is TRBV18; D gene uncertain. Here the sequenced sample was CD4+ or CD8+ T cells sorted from blood, taken in a trial of the OX40 agonist ivuxolimab. This chain's CDR3 is CASSPLDSGAGLNTEAFF. The CDR3 DNA is TGTGCCAGCTCACCACTCGACTCGGGCGCAGGATTGAACACTGAAGCTTTCTTT.